This T cell receptor (beta chain) was recorded in a study of cytomegalovirus exposure and HLA in healthy donors. Across the study: Some 80 million unique TCR sequences came from HLA-typed donors in an early release. The study, taken as a whole, reports: As a later analysis showed, several of the most significant clusters appeared to be linked to common viral pathogens. Reportedly, fewer N-insertions than the approximately 700-donor mean appeared in an Asian-associated ancestry cluster in a later analysis.

Only a few counts were recorded for this clone. What it binds is unknown. V dropped 5 bases and J dropped 1; count of bases not matched to a gene: 4. The CDR3 contains 15 residues. In germline, CDR1 is LNHDA, CDR2 SQIVND (reference sequence). PCR employed 60 Vbeta and 13 Jbeta primers. The protocol was immunoSEQ multiplex PCR, while the TCRdb copy is restricted to in-frame clones and leaves out a portion. The sample carries about 130,000 clones, around 77% recorded once. Sequencing was done on a sample of PBMCs. The TCR comes from a man in his fifties in good health and CMV-seronegative. V gene TRBV19 combines with J gene TRBJ1-1; TRBD1 agrees at 10 bases. The CDR3 reads CASSAGQGRNTEAFF. In DNA, the CDR3 is TGTGCCAGTAGTGCGGGACAGGGGAGGAACACTGAAGCTTTCTTT.